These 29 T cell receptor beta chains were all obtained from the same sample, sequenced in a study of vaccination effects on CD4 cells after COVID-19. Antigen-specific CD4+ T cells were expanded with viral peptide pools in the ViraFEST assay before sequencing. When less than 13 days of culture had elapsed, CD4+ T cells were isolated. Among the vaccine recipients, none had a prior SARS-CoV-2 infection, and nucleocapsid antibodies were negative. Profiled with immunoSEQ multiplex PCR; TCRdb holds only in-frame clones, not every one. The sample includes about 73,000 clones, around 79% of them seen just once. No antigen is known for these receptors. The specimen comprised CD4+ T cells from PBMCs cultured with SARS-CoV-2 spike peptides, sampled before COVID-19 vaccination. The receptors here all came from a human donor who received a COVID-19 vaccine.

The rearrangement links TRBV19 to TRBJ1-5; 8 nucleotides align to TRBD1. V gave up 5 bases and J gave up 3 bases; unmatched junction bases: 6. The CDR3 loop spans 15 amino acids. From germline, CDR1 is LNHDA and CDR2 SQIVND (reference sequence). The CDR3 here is CASSRRGQDNQPQHF. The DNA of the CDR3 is TGTGCCAGTAGTCGTCGGGGACAGGACAATCAGCCCCAGCATTTT.

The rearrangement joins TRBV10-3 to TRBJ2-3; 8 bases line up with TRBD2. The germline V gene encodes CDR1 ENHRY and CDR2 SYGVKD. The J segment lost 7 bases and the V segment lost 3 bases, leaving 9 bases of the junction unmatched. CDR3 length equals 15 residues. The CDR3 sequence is CAISDPGTRRYTQYF. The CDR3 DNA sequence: TGTGCCATCAGTGACCCCGGGACTAGGCGGTATACGCAGTATTTT.

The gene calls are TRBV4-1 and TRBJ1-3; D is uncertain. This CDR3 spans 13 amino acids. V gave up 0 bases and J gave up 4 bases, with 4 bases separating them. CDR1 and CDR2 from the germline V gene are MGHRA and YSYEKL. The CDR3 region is CASSQDHGNTIYF. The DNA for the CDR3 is TGCGCCAGCAGCCAAGATCACGGAAACACCATATATTTT.

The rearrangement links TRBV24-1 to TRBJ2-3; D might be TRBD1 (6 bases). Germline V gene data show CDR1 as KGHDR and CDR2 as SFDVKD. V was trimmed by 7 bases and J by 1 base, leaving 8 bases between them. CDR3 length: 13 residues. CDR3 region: CATRDSRTDTQYF. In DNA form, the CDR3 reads TGTGCCACCAGGGACAGCCGCACAGATACGCAGTATTTT.

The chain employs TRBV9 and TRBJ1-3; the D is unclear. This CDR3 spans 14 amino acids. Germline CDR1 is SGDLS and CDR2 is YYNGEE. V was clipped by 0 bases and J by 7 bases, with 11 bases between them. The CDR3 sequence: CASSVASGLNTIYF. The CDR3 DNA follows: TGTGCCAGCAGCGTAGCATCCGGGCTGAACACCATATATTTT.

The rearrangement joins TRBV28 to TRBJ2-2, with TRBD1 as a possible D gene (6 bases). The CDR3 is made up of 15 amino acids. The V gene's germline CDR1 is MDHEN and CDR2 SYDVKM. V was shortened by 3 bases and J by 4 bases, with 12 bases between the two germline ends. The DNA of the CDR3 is TGTGCCAGCAGTTTTTATGGACAGAGCACCGGGGAGCTGTTTTTT. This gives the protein CASSFYGQSTGELFF.

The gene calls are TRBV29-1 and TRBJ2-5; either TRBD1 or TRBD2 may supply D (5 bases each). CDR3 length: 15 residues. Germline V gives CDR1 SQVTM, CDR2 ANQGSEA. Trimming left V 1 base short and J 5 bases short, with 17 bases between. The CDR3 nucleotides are TGCAGCGTTGAAGTTTGGGGCAGGGACCCCGAGACCCAGTACTTC. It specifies CSVEVWGRDPETQYF.

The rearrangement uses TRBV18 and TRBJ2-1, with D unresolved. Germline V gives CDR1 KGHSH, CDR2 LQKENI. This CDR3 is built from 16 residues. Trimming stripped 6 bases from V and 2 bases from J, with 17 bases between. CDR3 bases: TGTGCCAGCTCCAACTCCGCCGCCAATACCTACAATGAGCAGTTCTTC. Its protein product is CASSNSAANTYNEQFF.

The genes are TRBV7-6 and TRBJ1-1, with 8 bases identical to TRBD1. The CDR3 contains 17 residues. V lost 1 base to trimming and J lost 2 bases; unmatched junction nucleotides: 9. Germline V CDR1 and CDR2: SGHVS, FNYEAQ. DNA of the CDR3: TGTGCCAGCAGCTTAGAATTGACGGGACAGGTTAACACTGAAGCTTTCTTT. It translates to CASSLELTGQVNTEAFF.

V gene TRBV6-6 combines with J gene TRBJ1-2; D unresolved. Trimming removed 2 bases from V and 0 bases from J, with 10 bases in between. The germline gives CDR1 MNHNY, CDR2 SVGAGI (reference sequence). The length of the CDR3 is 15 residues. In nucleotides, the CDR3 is TGTGCCAGCAGTTACGTTGTCGGAGCTAACTATGGCTACACCTTC. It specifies CASSYVVGANYGYTF.

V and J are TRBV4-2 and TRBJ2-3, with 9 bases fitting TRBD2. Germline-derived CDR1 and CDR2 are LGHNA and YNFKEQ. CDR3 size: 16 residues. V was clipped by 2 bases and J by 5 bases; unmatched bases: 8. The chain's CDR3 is CASSQQAAGGQDTQYF. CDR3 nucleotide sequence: TGTGCCAGCAGCCAACAGGCTGCGGGGGGGCAAGATACGCAGTATTTT.

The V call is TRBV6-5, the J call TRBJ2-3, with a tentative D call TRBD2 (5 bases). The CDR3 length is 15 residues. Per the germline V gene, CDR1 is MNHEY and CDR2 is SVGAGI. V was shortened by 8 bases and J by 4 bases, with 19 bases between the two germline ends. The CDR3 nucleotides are TGTGCCAGCCCCCCCCGGGGAGTAGCCCCAGATACGCAGTATTTT. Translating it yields CASPPRGVAPDTQYF.

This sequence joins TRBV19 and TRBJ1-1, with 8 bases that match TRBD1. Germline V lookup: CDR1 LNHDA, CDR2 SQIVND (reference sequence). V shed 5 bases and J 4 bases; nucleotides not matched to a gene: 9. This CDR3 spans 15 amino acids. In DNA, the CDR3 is TGTGCCAGTAGTGCCCCCAGGGGGCTGGTCACTGAAGCTTTCTTT. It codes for CASSAPRGLVTEAFF.

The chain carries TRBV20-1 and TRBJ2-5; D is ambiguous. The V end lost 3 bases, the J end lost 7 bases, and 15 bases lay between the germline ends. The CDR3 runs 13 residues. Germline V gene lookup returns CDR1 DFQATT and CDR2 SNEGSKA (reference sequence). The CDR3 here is CSASRGGVATQYF. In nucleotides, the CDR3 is TGCAGTGCTAGTAGAGGCGGTGTGGCGACCCAGTACTTC.

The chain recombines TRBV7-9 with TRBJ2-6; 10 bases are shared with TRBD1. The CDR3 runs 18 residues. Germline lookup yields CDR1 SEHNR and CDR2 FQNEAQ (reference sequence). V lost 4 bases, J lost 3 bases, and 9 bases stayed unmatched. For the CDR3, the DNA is TGTGCCAGCAGCTCAGCTACGGGACAGGGGTATGGGGCCAACGTCCTGACTTTC. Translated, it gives CASSSATGQGYGANVLTF.

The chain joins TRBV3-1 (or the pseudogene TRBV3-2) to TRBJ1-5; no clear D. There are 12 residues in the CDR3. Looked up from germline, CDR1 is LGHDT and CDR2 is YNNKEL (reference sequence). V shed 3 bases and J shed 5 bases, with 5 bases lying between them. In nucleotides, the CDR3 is TGTGCCAGCAGCCAGCGTGATCAGCCCCAGCATTTT. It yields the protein CASSQRDQPQHF.

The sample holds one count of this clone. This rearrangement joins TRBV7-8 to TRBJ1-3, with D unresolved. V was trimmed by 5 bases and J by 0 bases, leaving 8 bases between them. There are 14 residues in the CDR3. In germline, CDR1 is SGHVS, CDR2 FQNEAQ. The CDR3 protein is CASSPRHSGNTIYF. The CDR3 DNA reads TGTGCCAGCAGCCCAAGGCACTCTGGAAACACCATATATTTT.

The chain's CDR3 is CASSQGTSGGRADTQYF. CDR3 DNA: TGTGCCAGCAGCCAAGGGACTAGCGGGGGGAGAGCAGATACGCAGTATTTT. This chain links TRBV5-4 with TRBJ2-3, with 15 bases identical to TRBD2. CDR1 is SGHNT and CDR2 is YYREEE in the germline V gene (reference sequence). This CDR3 is 17 amino acids long. The V gene end was trimmed by 4 bases and the J gene end by 4 bases; junction bases not matched to a gene: 7. Filled out from reference TRBV5-4 and TRBJ2-3, the complete variable domain reads ETGVTQSPTHLIKTRGQQVTLRCSSQSGHNTVSWYQQALGQGPQFIFQYYREEENGRGNFPPRFSGLQFPNYSSELNVNALELDDSALYLCASSQGTSGGRADTQYFGPGTRLTVL.

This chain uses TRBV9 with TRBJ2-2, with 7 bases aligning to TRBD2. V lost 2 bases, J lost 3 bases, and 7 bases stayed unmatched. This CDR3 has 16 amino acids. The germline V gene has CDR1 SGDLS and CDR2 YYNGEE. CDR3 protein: CASSVTREAYTGELFF. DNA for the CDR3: TGTGCCAGCAGCGTGACTCGGGAGGCATACACCGGGGAGCTGTTTTTT.

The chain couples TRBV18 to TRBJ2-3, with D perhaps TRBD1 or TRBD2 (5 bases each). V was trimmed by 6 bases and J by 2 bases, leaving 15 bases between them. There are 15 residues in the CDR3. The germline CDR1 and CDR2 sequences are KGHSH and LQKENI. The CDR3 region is CASSGPNAVTDTQYF. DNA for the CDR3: TGTGCCAGCTCGGGACCAAATGCCGTCACAGATACGCAGTATTTT. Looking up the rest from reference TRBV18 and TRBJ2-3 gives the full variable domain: NAGVMQNPRHLVRRRGQEARLRCSPMKGHSHVYWYRQLPEEGLKFMVYLQKENIIDESGMPKERFSAEFPKEGPSILRIQQVVRGDSAAYFCASSGPNAVTDTQYFGPGTRLTVL.

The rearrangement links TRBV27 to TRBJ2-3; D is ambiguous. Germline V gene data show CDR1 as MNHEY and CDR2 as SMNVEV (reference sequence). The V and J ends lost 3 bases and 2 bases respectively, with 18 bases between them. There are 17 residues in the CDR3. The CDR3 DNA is TGTGCCAGCAGTTTTGGTTCGTGGGGTTCCGCCACAGATACGCAGTATTTT. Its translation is CASSFGSWGSATDTQYF.

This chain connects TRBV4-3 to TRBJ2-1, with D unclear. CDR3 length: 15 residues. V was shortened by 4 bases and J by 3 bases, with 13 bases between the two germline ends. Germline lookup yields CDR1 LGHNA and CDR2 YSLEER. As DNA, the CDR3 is TGCGCCAGCAGCCCCTTTTCTGCCTTCTACAATGAGCAGTTCTTC. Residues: CASSPFSAFYNEQFF.

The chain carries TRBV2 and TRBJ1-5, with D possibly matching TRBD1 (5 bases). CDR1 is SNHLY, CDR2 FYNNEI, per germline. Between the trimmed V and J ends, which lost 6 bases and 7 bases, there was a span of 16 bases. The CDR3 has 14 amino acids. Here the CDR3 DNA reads TGTGCCAGCAGGACTATTCAGGGATCCCAGCCCCAGCATTTT. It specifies CASRTIQGSQPQHF.

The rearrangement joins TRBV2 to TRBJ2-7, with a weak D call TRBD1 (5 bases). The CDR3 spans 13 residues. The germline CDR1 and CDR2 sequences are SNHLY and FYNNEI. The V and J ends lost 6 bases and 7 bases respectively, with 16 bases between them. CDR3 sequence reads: CASSPTAMGEQYV. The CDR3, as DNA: TGTGCCAGCAGCCCGACAGCTATGGGGGAGCAGTACGTC.

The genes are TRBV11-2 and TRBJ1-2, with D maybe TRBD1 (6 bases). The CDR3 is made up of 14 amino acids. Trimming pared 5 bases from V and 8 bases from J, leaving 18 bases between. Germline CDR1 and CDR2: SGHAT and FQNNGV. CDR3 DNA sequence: TGTGCCAGCAGCCCCAATACAGGGTATCGAGGCTACACCTTC. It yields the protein CASSPNTGYRGYTF.

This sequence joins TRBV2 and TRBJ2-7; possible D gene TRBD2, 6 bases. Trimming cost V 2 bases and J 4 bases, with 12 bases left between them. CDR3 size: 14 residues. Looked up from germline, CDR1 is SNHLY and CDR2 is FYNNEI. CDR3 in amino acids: CASSELGGDYEQYV. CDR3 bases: TGTGCCAGCAGTGAATTGGGAGGAGATTACGAGCAGTACGTC.

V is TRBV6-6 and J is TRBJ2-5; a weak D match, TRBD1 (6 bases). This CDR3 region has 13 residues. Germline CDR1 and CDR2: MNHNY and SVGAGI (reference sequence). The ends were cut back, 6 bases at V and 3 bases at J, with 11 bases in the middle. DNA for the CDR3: TGTGCCAGCAGGACGTCAGGGGAAGAGACCCAGTACTTC. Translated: CASRTSGEETQYF.

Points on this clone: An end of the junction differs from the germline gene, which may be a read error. The CDR3 nucleotides are TGTGCCAGGCGACAGGGGGTGGATACACAGTATTTT. It encodes CARRQGVDTQYF. V usage is TRBV12-3 or TRBV12-4 and J usage is TRBJ2-3; 9 bases agree with TRBD1. CDR3 length: 12 amino acids.

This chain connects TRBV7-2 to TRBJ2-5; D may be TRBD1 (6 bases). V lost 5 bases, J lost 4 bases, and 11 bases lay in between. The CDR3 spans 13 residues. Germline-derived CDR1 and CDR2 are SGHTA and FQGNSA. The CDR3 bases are TGTGCCAGCAGCCCTGGACAGTTAGAGACCCAGTACTTC. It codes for CASSPGQLETQYF.